The following is a TCR beta chain sequence with its context. Antigen specificity is unknown. V lost 6 bases to trimming and J lost 3 bases; unmatched junction nucleotides: 8. Germline V gene data show CDR1 as KGHSH and CDR2 as LQKENI. The CDR3 is made up of 15 amino acids. This entry is derived from a study of cytomegalovirus exposure and HLA in healthy donors. TCRdb keeps only in-frame clones here, not all; method: immunoSEQ multiplex PCR. The sample includes about 65,000 clones, just under 95% of them seen just once. General observations from the study: Confirmation in vitro established that three CMV-associated chains were specific for CMV antigens. While the bulk of TCR sequences proved rare, some public TCRs turned up in many donors.

V is TRBV18 and J is TRBJ1-1; 9 bases are a match to TRBD1. Specimen: PBMCs. The TCR sequence derives from a man younger than 30 in good health and CMV-seropositive. CDR3 nucleotide sequence: TGTGCCAGCTCGACGACAGGGGGGCGGTACACTGAAGCTTTCTTT. It translates to CASSTTGGRYTEAFF.